The present T cell receptor beta chain was sequenced within a study of shared clonotypes between healthy human individuals. Between the trimmed V and J ends, which lost 6 bases and 2 bases, there was a span of 6 bases. Germline V gene data show CDR1 as MNHGY and CDR2 as SAAAGT. This CDR3 comprises 12 residues. An assay was performed, and its level was deep. It was about 210 ng DNA, tens of thousands of T cell genomes, that sorted-subset replicate PCRs used. Clones were sequenced by immunoSEQ multiplex PCR, and TCRdb holds only the in-frame ones, with some missing. The sample comprises 1.5 million to 2.5 million clones, roughly 95% of which are singletons, and around 1.2% rests with the top ten. CD45RO-negative cells were positively selected for CCR7, leaving out terminally differentiated effector memory CD45RA+ cells. All the donors were Caucasian adults who lived in Nashville, Tennessee.

The clonotype was recovered from a man aged 18 to 29 in good health. The sequenced sample consisted of naive CD8+ T cells sorted from blood. This rearrangement joins TRBV6-8 to TRBJ2-3, with no clear D. This chain's CDR3 is CASRTSTDTQYF. The CDR3 nucleotides are TGTGCCAGCAGGACTTCCACAGATACGCAGTATTTT.